The 32 T cell receptor beta chains presented below share a single source sample, sequenced in a study of blood T cell repertoires in COVID-19. The assay was immunoSEQ multiplex PCR, and TCRdb's table has in-frame clones only and misses some. The profile shows 380,000 or so clones, 89% of them singletons. The sample taken for sequencing was peripheral blood. The receptors were gathered from a man between 35 and 55 years old with acute or convalescent COVID-19.

V gene TRBV7-9 combines with J gene TRBJ2-7, with no clear D. Deletions cut 5 bases from V and 1 base from J, with 6 bases between. Looked up from germline, CDR1 is SEHNR and CDR2 is FQNEAQ (reference sequence). This CDR3 comprises 12 residues. CDR3 DNA sequence: TGTGCCAGCAGCCCTGAGTCCTACGAGCAGTACTTC. It is translated as CASSPESYEQYF.

V and J are TRBV30 and TRBJ2-7, with D maybe TRBD2 (6 bases). In germline, CDR1 is GTSNPN, CDR2 SVGIG (reference sequence). The V end lost 0 bases, the J end lost 4 bases, and 13 bases lay between the germline ends. CDR3 length: 14 amino acids. The CDR3 protein is CAWSVGGLVYEQYF. In DNA, the CDR3 is TGTGCCTGGAGTGTTGGGGGACTCGTATACGAGCAGTACTTC.

The gene calls are TRBV5-1 and TRBJ2-3, with TRBD2 matching 11 bases. There are 15 residues in the CDR3. The junction had 3 bases not matched to a gene; V was cut back by 4 bases and J by 2 bases. Looked up from germline, CDR1 is SGHRS and CDR2 is YFSETQ. CDR3 nucleotide sequence: TGCGCCAGCAGCCTGACTAGCGGGATCACAGATACGCAGTATTTT. Its translation: CASSLTSGITDTQYF.

The chain carries TRBV5-1 and TRBJ2-7; 7 bases line up with TRBD2. The CDR3 totals 16 residues. Germline V gene data show CDR1 as SGHRS and CDR2 as YFSETQ. V was clipped by 4 bases and J by 0 bases; unmatched bases: 10. The CDR3 DNA follows: TGCGCCAGCAGCAAATTAGCGGGCTCTAGCTCCTACGAGCAGTACTTC. It codes for CASSKLAGSSSYEQYF. The full variable domain, its missing parts supplied by reference TRBV5-1 and TRBJ2-7, is KAGVTQTPRYLIKTRGQQVTLSCSPISGHRSVSWYQQTPGQGLQFLFEYFSETQRNKGNFPGRFSGRQFSNSRSEMNVSTLELGDSALYLCASSKLAGSSSYEQYFGPGTRLTVT.

The chain carries TRBV6-6 and TRBJ1-6; D gene uncertain. The V end was cut by 7 bases, the J end by 4 bases, with 14 bases between. The CDR3 length is 15 residues. CDR1 and CDR2 from the germline V gene are MNHNY and SVGAGI (reference sequence). This chain's CDR3 is CASTEESQYNSPLHF. DNA for the CDR3: TGTGCCAGCACCGAGGAATCCCAGTATAATTCACCCCTCCACTTT.

J is TRBJ2-1 and V is TRBV13, with no clear D. Germline V gene lookup returns CDR1 PRHDT and CDR2 FYEKMQ (reference sequence). This CDR3 has 15 residues. With 2 bases removed from V and 0 bases from J, the gap between germline ends came to 8 bases. The CDR3 DNA reads as TGTGCCAGCAGCTTATCAACTCACTCCTACAATGAGCAGTTCTTC. Its translation: CASSLSTHSYNEQFF. Combining the CDR3 with reference TRBV13 and TRBJ2-1 gives the whole variable domain AAGVIQSPRHLIKEKRETATLKCYPIPRHDTVYWYQQGPGQDPQFLISFYEKMQSDKGSIPDRFSAQQFSDYHSELNMSSLELGDSALYFCASSLSTHSYNEQFFGPGTRLTVL.

This chain connects TRBV7-3 to TRBJ2-2, with D possibly being TRBD2 (5 bases). The CDR3 covers 12 residues. Trimming took 5 bases from V and 6 from J, leaving 7 bases between them. The germline CDR1 and CDR2 sequences are SGHTA and FQGTGA. The CDR3 here is CASSRSAGELFF. The CDR3 bases are TGTGCCAGCAGCCGTAGCGCCGGGGAGCTGTTTTTT.

This chain connects TRBV10-1 to TRBJ2-3; 7 bases map to TRBD2. Germline CDR1 is WNHNN and CDR2 is SYGVQD (reference sequence). J was trimmed by 0 bases and V by 6 bases; bases with no gene match: 15. The CDR3 covers 18 residues. The CDR3 bases are TGCGCCAGCAGAGCTAACCTCAAGACTAGCCTAAGCACAGATACGCAGTATTTT. Encoded protein: CASRANLKTSLSTDTQYF.

J is TRBJ1-5 and V is TRBV19; D remains unclear. Germline V gives CDR1 LNHDA, CDR2 SQIVND (reference sequence). The CDR3 extends over 13 amino acids. V lost 5 bases and J 1 base, leaving 6 bases between the germline ends. The CDR3 nucleotides are TGTGCCAGTAGTCCCATCAGCAATCAGCCCCAGCATTTT. This gives the protein CASSPISNQPQHF.

V is TRBV5-1 and J is TRBJ1-2, with TRBD1 matching over 10 bases. This CDR3 contains 15 residues. Trimming cost V 3 bases and J 2 bases; bases outside gene matches: 4. Germline CDR1 is SGHRS and CDR2 is YFSETQ. The CDR3 DNA sequence: TGCGCCAGCAGCTCTCGACAGGGGGCAAACTATGGCTACACCTTC. Its protein is CASSSRQGANYGYTF.

The chain carries TRBV29-1 and TRBJ1-6; 8 bases map to TRBD1. Germline CDR1 and CDR2: SQVTM and ANQGSEA. The V segment lost 5 bases and the J segment 7 bases; nucleotides outside the gene matches: 7. This CDR3 has 14 amino acids. CDR3 sequence: CSVSGGAPNSPLHF. CDR3 DNA sequence: TGCAGCGTTTCAGGGGGCGCCCCAAATTCACCCCTCCACTTT.

The chain carries TRBV6-4 and TRBJ1-1, with no clear D. Trimming stripped 0 bases from V and 0 bases from J, with 8 bases between. The germline V gene has CDR1 MRHNA and CDR2 SNTAGT. This CDR3 has 15 residues. CDR3 DNA: TGTGCCAGCAGTGACTCGGCAGACTTGAACACTGAAGCTTTCTTT. Translation gives CASSDSADLNTEAFF.

This clone was observed once. This sequence joins TRBV6-2 or TRBV6-3 and TRBJ2-5; D unclear. Germline values: CDR1 MNHEY, CDR2 SVGEGT. This CDR3 spans 16 amino acids. Trimming shortened V by 6 bases and J by 4 bases, and 21 bases separated the two germline ends. The CDR3 is CASSSGSPRRRETQYF. CDR3 nucleotide sequence: TGTGCCAGCAGCTCCGGGTCCCCCCGCCGACGAGAGACCCAGTACTTC.

The chain couples TRBV6-2 or TRBV6-3 to TRBJ2-5; 8 bases map to TRBD2. V shed 4 bases and J 4 bases; nucleotides not matched to a gene: 8. Germline lookup yields CDR1 MNHEY and CDR2 SVGEGT. The CDR3 covers 15 residues. In DNA form, the CDR3 reads TGTGCCAGCAGTTCCCCCCGGGGGGGAGGAGAGACCCAGTACTTC. Translated, it gives CASSSPRGGGETQYF.

The gene calls are TRBV15 and TRBJ1-1, with D uncertain. The CDR3 covers 12 residues. Germline V lookup: CDR1 LNHNV, CDR2 YYDKDF (reference sequence). V was clipped by 0 bases and J by 5 bases, with 4 bases between them. Here the CDR3 reads CATSRDITEAFF. The CDR3, as DNA: TGTGCCACCAGCAGAGATATTACTGAAGCTTTCTTT.

As for this clone: The same CDR3 can be traced to other DNA sequences in this sample. This chain links TRBV9 with TRBJ2-1; the D gene is possibly TRBD1 (5 bases). This CDR3 contains 15 residues. Looked up from germline, CDR1 is SGDLS and CDR2 is YYNGEE. V was cut by 3 bases and J by 0 bases, with 10 bases left in between. CDR3 DNA: TGTGCCAGCAGCGAAGGGGCGGTCTCCTACAATGAGCAGTTCTTC. Translated, it gives CASSEGAVSYNEQFF.

The rearrangement uses TRBV3-1 (or the pseudogene TRBV3-2) and TRBJ1-2; D is undetermined. The CDR3 runs 15 residues. Germline CDR1 and CDR2: LGHDT and YNNKEL (reference sequence). The germline V and J ends were trimmed by 4 bases and 1 base, with 13 bases remaining between them. The chain's CDR3 is CASSPQIDDNYGYTF. DNA for the CDR3: TGTGCCAGCAGCCCCCAGATTGATGATAACTATGGCTACACCTTC.

The chain uses TRBV2 and TRBJ1-2; no definite D call. With 3 bases removed from V and 11 bases from J, the gap between germline ends came to 16 bases. Germline V lookup: CDR1 SNHLY, CDR2 FYNNEI. This CDR3 comprises 13 residues. The CDR3 region is CASSERTDTGYTF. The CDR3 region has the DNA TGTGCCAGCAGTGAGAGAACAGATACGGGGTACACCTTC. Supplemented by reference TRBV2 and TRBJ1-2, the full variable domain reads EPEVTQTPSHQVTQMGQEVILRCVPISNHLYFYWYRQILGQKVEFLVSFYNNEISEKSEIFDDQFSVERPDGSNFTLKIRSTKLEDSAMYFCASSERTDTGYTFGSGTRLTVV.

The chain couples TRBV12-1 to TRBJ2-7; the table's TRBD1 call for D was not verified on the DNA. TRBV12-1 is deemed a pseudogene. The CDR3 spans 13 residues. CDR3 sequence (DNA): TGTGCCAGCAGCTTCCACAGCTCCTACGAGCAGTACTTC. It translates to CASSFHSSYEQYF.

The V gene is TRBV11-2, the J gene TRBJ2-1; possibly TRBD2 for D (6 bases). The CDR3 extends over 11 amino acids. Germline values: CDR1 SGHAT, CDR2 FQNNGV. The ends were cut back, 1 base at V and 14 bases at J, with 9 bases in the middle. The CDR3 DNA sequence: TGTGCCAGCAGCTTAGGACTAGGGGAGTTCTTC. Translation: CASSLGLGEFF.

The chain employs TRBV15 and TRBJ1-2, with TRBD1 identical over 10 bases. Trimming at V came to 3 bases and at J to 7 bases, leaving 2 bases not matched to a gene. This CDR3 has 13 residues. Germline CDR1 reads LNHNV; CDR2 reads YYDKDF (reference sequence). The CDR3: CATSRWDRGGYTF. CDR3 in DNA: TGTGCCACCAGCAGGTGGGACAGGGGTGGCTACACCTTC.

The rearrangement links TRBV7-3 to TRBJ2-3; 7 nucleotides align to TRBD1. The trim removed 5 bases at V and 2 bases at J, leaving 4 bases unmatched. The CDR3 is 14 residues long. The germline V gene has CDR1 SGHTA and CDR2 FQGTGA. DNA for the CDR3: TGTGCCAGCAGCCCAGACAGGGTCACAGATACGCAGTATTTT. Amino acids: CASSPDRVTDTQYF. Full variable domain (missing parts from reference TRBV7-3 and TRBJ2-3): GAGVSQTPSNKVTEKGKYVELRCDPISGHTALYWYRQSLGQGPEFLIYFQGTGAADDSGLPNDRFFAVRPEGSVSTLKIQRTERGDSAVYLCASSPDRVTDTQYFGPGTRLTVL.

The V and J genes are TRBV7-9 and TRBJ2-7, with 8 bases matching TRBD2. The CDR3 has 16 amino acids. Losses at the gene ends were 5 bases for V and 0 bases for J; bases not matched to a gene: 9. Germline lookup yields CDR1 SEHNR and CDR2 FQNEAQ (reference sequence). CDR3 in DNA: TGTGCCAGCAGCCTAAATAGCGGGATGAGCTCCTACGAGCAGTACTTC. Protein product: CASSLNSGMSSYEQYF.

The chain uses TRBV3-1 (or the pseudogene TRBV3-2) and TRBJ1-1; 8 bases are shared with TRBD1. Trimming removed 4 bases from V and 6 bases from J; junction bases left unmatched: 4. The CDR3 loop spans 13 amino acids. Looked up from germline, CDR1 is LGHDT and CDR2 is YNNKEL (reference sequence). As DNA, the CDR3 is TGTGCCAGCAGCCCCCCGGGACAGGCTGAAGCTTTCTTT. This codes for CASSPPGQAEAFF.

The chain joins TRBV6-4 to TRBJ1-2; 8 nucleotides align to TRBD1. CDR1 and CDR2 (germline): MRHNA, SNTAGT. The CDR3 loop spans 16 amino acids. Trimming took 5 bases from V and 4 from J; bases not matched to a gene: 12. The CDR3 spells CASSPYDRGRSYGYTF. CDR3 bases: TGTGCCAGCAGTCCCTATGACAGGGGTAGGAGCTATGGCTACACCTTC.

The rearrangement joins TRBV5-4 to TRBJ1-2; a possible D gene is TRBD1 (6 bases). Germline CDR1 and CDR2: SGHNT and YYREEE (reference sequence). The CDR3 length is 14 residues. V dropped 2 bases and J dropped 8 bases, with 16 bases sitting between them. CDR3 sequence: CASSFRDSQGGYTF. The CDR3 nucleotides are TGTGCCAGCAGCTTTCGCGACAGTCAGGGGGGCTACACCTTC. Together with reference TRBV5-4 and TRBJ1-2, the CDR3 gives the full variable domain: ETGVTQSPTHLIKTRGQQVTLRCSSQSGHNTVSWYQQALGQGPQFIFQYYREEENGRGNFPPRFSGLQFPNYSSELNVNALELDDSALYLCASSFRDSQGGYTFGSGTRLTVV.

With respect to this clone: The sample has other DNA sequences that encode this CDR3 too. The V gene is TRBV29-1, the J gene TRBJ2-1; 7 bases match TRBD1. This CDR3 is 13 amino acids long. Per germline, CDR1 SQVTM and CDR2 ANQGSEA. The trim removed 6 bases at V and 1 base at J, leaving 3 bases unmatched. The CDR3 DNA sequence: TGCAGCGTGGCAGGGGGTTCCTACAATGAGCAGTTCTTC. Its translation is CSVAGGSYNEQFF.

This clone appeared once. This chain connects TRBV19 to TRBJ1-5; the D is unclear. CDR3 length equals 15 residues. Germline values: CDR1 LNHDA, CDR2 SQIVND (reference sequence). V gave up 0 bases and J gave up 1 base, with 7 bases separating them. CDR3 residues: CASSIDNSSNQPQHF. In nucleotides, the CDR3 is TGTGCCAGTAGTATAGATAACAGCAGCAATCAGCCCCAGCATTTT.

This chain connects TRBV5-1 to TRBJ2-1; 9 bases match TRBD1. Germline loops: CDR1 SGHRS, CDR2 YFSETQ. Losses at the gene ends were 3 bases for V and 4 bases for J; bases not matched to a gene: 5. The CDR3 extends over 15 amino acids. The CDR3 DNA follows: TGCGCCAGCAGCTCCGACAGGGGGGGATACAATGAGCAGTTCTTC. It specifies CASSSDRGGYNEQFF.

V usage is TRBV5-4 and J usage is TRBJ1-2, with D possibly TRBD1 on 5 matching bases. The CDR3 consists of 15 residues. CDR1 and CDR2 from the germline V gene are SGHNT and YYREEE (reference sequence). The V end lost 4 bases, the J end lost 5 bases, and 18 bases lay between the germline ends. The CDR3 sequence: CASSPRQPPGYGYTF. The CDR3 DNA sequence: TGTGCCAGCAGCCCTCGACAGCCTCCTGGGTATGGCTACACCTTC.

The rearrangement joins TRBV12-5 to TRBJ1-1, with D possibly matching TRBD1 (5 bases). The CDR3 spans 16 residues. Germline lookup yields CDR1 LGHNT and CDR2 FRNRAP. V was clipped by 0 bases and J by 1 base, with 12 bases between them. The CDR3 is CASGLVSGTANTEAFF. CDR3 sequence (DNA): TGTGCTAGTGGTTTGGTAAGCGGGACGGCGAACACTGAAGCTTTCTTT.

The chain is built from TRBV5-1 and TRBJ1-2, with D possibly matching TRBD1 (5 bases). Germline CDR1 and CDR2: SGHRS and YFSETQ. The V gene lost 4 bases and the J gene lost 0 bases, with 13 bases spanning the gap. This CDR3 has 15 amino acids. Written as DNA, the CDR3 is TGCGCCAGCAGCACCTCGGGGGGGGCTAACTATGGCTACACCTTC. Translation: CASSTSGGANYGYTF.